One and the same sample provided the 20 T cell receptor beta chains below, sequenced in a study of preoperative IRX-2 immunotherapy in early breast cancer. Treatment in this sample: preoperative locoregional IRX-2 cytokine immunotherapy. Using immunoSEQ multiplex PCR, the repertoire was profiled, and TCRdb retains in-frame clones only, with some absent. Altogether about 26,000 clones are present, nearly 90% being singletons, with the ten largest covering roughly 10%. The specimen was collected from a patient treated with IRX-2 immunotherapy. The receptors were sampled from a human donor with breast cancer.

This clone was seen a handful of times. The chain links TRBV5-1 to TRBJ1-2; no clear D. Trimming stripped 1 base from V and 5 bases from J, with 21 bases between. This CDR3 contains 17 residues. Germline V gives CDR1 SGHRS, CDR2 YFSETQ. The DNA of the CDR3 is TGCGCCAGCAGCTTGCCCTCAATACCGCGGGTTCCGTATGGCTACACCTTC. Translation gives CASSLPSIPRVPYGYTF.

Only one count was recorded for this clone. Here the CDR3 DNA reads TGTGCCTGGAATAGAGATCCGGGACAGGGGGATGGCTACACCTTC. This sequence encodes CAWNRDPGQGDGYTF. The chain has TRBV30 and TRBJ1-2, with 11 bases matching TRBD1. V lost 4 bases, J lost 6 bases, and 10 bases stayed unmatched. The CDR3 extends over 15 amino acids. Germline-derived CDR1 and CDR2 are GTSNPN and SVGIG (reference sequence).

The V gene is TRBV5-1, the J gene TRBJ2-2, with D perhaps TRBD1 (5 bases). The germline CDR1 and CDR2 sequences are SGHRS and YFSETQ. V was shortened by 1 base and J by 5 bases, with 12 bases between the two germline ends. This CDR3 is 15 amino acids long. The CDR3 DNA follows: TGCGCCAGCAGCTTGATCAGGGAAGGAACCGGGGAGCTGTTTTTT. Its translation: CASSLIREGTGELFF. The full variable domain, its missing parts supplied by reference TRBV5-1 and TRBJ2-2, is KAGVTQTPRYLIKTRGQQVTLSCSPISGHRSVSWYQQTPGQGLQFLFEYFSETQRNKGNFPGRFSGRQFSNSRSEMNVSTLELGDSALYLCASSLIREGTGELFFGEGSRLTVL.

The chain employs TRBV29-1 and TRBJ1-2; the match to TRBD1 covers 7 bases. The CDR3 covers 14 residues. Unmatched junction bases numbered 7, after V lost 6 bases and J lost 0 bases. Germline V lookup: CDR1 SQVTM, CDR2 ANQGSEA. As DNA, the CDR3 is TGCAGCGTCGCCGGGACAGTTACTAACTATGGCTACACCTTC. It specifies CSVAGTVTNYGYTF.

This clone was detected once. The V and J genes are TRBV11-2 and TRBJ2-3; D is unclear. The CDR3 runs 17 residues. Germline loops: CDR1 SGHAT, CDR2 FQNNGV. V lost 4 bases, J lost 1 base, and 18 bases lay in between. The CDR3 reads CASSSNSATQGTDTQYF. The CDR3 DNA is TGTGCCAGCAGCTCCAATAGTGCCACTCAAGGCACAGATACGCAGTATTTT.

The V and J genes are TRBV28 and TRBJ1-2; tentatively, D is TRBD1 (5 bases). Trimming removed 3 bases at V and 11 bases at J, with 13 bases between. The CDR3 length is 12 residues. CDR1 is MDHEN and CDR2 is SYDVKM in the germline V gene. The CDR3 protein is CASSLRVRVYTF. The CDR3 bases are TGTGCCAGCAGTTTGCGCGTCAGGGTGTACACCTTC.

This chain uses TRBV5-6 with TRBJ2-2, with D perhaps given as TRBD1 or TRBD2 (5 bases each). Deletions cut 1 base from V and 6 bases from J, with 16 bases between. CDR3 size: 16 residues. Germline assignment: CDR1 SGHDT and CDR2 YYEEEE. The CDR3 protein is CASSLYRERGAGELFF. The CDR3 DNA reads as TGTGCCAGCAGCTTGTACCGAGAGAGGGGTGCCGGGGAGCTGTTTTTT. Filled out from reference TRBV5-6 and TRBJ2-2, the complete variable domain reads DAGVTQSPTHLIKTRGQQVTLRCSPKSGHDTVSWYQQALGQGPQFIFQYYEEEERQRGNFPDRFSGHQFPNYSSELNVNALLLGDSALYLCASSLYRERGAGELFFGEGSRLTVL.

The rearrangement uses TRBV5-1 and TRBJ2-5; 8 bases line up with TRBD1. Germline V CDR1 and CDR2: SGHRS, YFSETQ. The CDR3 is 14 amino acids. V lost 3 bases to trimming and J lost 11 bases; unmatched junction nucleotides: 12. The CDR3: CASSWTGSAPEQYF. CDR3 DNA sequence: TGCGCCAGCAGCTGGACAGGGAGCGCGCCTGAGCAGTACTTC.

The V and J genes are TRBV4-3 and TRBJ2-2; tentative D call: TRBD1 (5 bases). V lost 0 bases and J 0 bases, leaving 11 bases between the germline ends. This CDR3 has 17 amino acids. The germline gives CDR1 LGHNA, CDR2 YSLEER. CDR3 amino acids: CASSQDVWGTNTGELFF. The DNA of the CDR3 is TGCGCCAGCAGCCAAGATGTGTGGGGCACGAACACCGGGGAGCTGTTTTTT.

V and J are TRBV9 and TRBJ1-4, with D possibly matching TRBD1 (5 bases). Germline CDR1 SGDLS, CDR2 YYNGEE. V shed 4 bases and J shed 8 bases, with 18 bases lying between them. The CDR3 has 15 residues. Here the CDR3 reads CASSSDGGNGEKLFF. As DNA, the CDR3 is TGTGCCAGCAGCTCAGACGGGGGTAATGGGGAAAAACTGTTTTTT.

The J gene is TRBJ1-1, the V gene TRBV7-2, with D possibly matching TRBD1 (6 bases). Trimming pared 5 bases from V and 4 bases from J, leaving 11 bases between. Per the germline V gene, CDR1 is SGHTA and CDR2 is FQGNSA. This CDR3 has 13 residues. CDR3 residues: CASSDRGTTEAFF. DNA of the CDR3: TGTGCCAGCAGCGATAGGGGGACCACTGAAGCTTTCTTT.

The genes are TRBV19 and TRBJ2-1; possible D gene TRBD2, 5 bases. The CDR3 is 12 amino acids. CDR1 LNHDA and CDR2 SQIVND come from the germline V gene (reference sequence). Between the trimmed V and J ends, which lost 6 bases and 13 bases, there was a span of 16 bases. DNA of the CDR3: TGTGCCAGTAGCCGGGATAGGGCAATACAGTTCTTC. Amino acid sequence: CASSRDRAIQFF.

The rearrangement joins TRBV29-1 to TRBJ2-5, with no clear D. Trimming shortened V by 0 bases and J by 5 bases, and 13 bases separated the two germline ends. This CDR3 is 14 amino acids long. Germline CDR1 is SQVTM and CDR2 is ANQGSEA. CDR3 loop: CSVEDPRAPETQYF. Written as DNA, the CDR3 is TGCAGCGTTGAAGACCCCCGGGCCCCGGAGACCCAGTACTTC. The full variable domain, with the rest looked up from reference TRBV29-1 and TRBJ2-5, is SAVISQKPSRDICQRGTSLTIQCQVDSQVTMMFWYRQQPGQSLTLIATANQGSEATYESGFVIDKFPISRPNLTFSTLTVSNMSPEDSSIYLCSVEDPRAPETQYFGPGTRLLVL.

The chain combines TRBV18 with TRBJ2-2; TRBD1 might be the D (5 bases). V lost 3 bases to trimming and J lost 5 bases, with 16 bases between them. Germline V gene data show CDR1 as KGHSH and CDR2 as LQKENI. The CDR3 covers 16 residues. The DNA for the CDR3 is TGTGCCAGCTCACCGACAAGGGGTGTCGGAACCGGGGAGCTGTTTTTT. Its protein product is CASSPTRGVGTGELFF. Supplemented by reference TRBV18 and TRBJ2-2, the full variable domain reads NAGVMQNPRHLVRRRGQEARLRCSPMKGHSHVYWYRQLPEEGLKFMVYLQKENIIDESGMPKERFSAEFPKEGPSILRIQQVVRGDSAAYFCASSPTRGVGTGELFFGEGSRLTVL.

CDR3 in amino acids: CASSPDRNTYEQYF. The CDR3 coding sequence is TGTGCCAGCAGCCCGGACAGGAACACCTACGAGCAGTACTTC. This chain links TRBV28 with TRBJ2-7; TRBD1 matches at 7 bases. The CDR3 runs 14 residues. CDR1 and CDR2 (germline): MDHEN, SYDVKM. Trimming at V came to 6 bases and at J to 2 bases, leaving 7 bases not matched to a gene.

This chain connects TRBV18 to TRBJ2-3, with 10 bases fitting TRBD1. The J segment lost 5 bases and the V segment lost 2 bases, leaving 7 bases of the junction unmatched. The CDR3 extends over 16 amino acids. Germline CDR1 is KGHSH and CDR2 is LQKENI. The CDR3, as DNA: TGTGCCAGCTCACCAATGGAGACAGGGGGCTTAGATACGCAGTATTTT. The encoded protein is CASSPMETGGLDTQYF.

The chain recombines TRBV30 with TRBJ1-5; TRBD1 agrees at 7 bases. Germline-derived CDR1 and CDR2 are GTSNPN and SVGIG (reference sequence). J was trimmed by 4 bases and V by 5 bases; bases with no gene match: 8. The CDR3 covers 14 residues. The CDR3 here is CAWGQGVGNQPQHF. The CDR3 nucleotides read TGTGCCTGGGGCCAGGGGGTGGGGAATCAGCCCCAGCATTTT.

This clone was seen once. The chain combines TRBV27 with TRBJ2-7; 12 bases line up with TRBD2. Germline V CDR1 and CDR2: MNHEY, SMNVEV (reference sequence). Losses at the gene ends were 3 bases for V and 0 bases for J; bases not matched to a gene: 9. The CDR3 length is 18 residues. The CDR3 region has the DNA TGTGCCAGCAGTTTTCTACCTCTGACTAGCGGGAGCTCCTACGAGCAGTACTTC. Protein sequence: CASSFLPLTSGSSYEQYF.

The CDR3: CASSIGTGVSTDTQYF. As DNA, the CDR3 is TGTGCCAGTAGTATAGGCACAGGGGTTTCCACAGATACGCAGTATTTT. The chain joins TRBV19 to TRBJ2-3, with TRBD1 identical over 7 bases. The V and J ends lost 1 base and 2 bases, in that order; junction bases with no gene match: 6. This CDR3 is built from 16 residues. CDR1 and CDR2 from the germline V gene are LNHDA and SQIVND (reference sequence). The full variable domain, rest sourced from reference TRBV19 and TRBJ2-3, is DGGITQSPKYLFRKEGQNVTLSCEQNLNHDAMYWYRQDPGQGLRLIYYSQIVNDFQKGDIAEGYSVSREKKESFPLTVTSAQKNPTAFYLCASSIGTGVSTDTQYFGPGTRLTVL.

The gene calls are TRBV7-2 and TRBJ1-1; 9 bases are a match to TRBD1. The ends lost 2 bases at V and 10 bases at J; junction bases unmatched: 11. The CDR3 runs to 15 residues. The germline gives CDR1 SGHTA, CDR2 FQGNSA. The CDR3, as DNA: TGTGCCAGCAGCTTAAGTAGGACAGGGGTTAGGGGAGCTTTCTTT. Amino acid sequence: CASSLSRTGVRGAFF.